A single sample is the source of the 29 T cell receptor beta chains below, sequenced in a study of blood T cell repertoires in COVID-19. Profiling relied on immunoSEQ multiplex PCR, and the TCRdb table lists in-frame clones only, not all of them. The table lists under 200,000 clones, just over 90% of them singletons. Input material: peripheral blood. The source of these receptors is a man younger than 35 with acute or convalescent COVID-19.

CDR3 nucleotide sequence: TGTGCCAGCAGCTTAGACGGTAGCGGGAGAGTATTCGAGCAGTACTTC. Protein: CASSLDGSGRVFEQYF. The chain links TRBV7-6 to TRBJ2-7; TRBD2 matches at 9 bases. The CDR3 has 16 amino acids. The J segment lost 6 bases and the V segment lost 1 base, leaving 10 bases of the junction unmatched. The germline V gene has CDR1 SGHVS and CDR2 FNYEAQ.

The chain recombines TRBV6-2 or TRBV6-3 with TRBJ2-7, with TRBD1 matching 9 bases. Germline V gene lookup returns CDR1 MNHEY and CDR2 SVGEGT. The CDR3 covers 15 residues. Trimming at V came to 2 bases and at J to 2 bases, leaving 4 bases not matched to a gene. The CDR3 coding sequence is TGTGCCAGCAGTTACACCGGGACAGGGCCCTACGAGCAGTACTTC. Its translation is CASSYTGTGPYEQYF.

This clone appeared a few times. The chain uses TRBV25-1 and TRBJ1-1; the match to TRBD1 covers 10 bases. The CDR3 extends over 14 amino acids. The V segment lost 5 bases and the J segment 4 bases; nucleotides outside the gene matches: 4. Germline V lookup: CDR1 MGHDK, CDR2 SYGVNS. CDR3 nucleotides: TGTGCCAGCAGTACCCGACAGGGGGCCACTGAAGCTTTCTTT. This codes for CASSTRQGATEAFF.

The rearrangement links TRBV18 to TRBJ1-1, with 8 bases lining up with TRBD1. This CDR3 is 16 amino acids long. Germline CDR1 reads KGHSH; CDR2 reads LQKENI. The ends lost 4 bases at V and 2 bases at J; junction bases unmatched: 9. CDR3 region: CASSLSGQGGNTEAFF. The CDR3 DNA reads as TGTGCCAGCTCACTCTCTGGACAGGGCGGTAACACTGAAGCTTTCTTT. The complete variable domain, with remaining parts taken from reference TRBV18 and TRBJ1-1, reads NAGVMQNPRHLVRRRGQEARLRCSPMKGHSHVYWYRQLPEEGLKFMVYLQKENIIDESGMPKERFSAEFPKEGPSILRIQQVVRGDSAAYFCASSLSGQGGNTEAFFGQGTRLTVV.

J is TRBJ1-1 and V is TRBV27; TRBD1 might be the D (6 bases). V lost 3 bases and J lost 1, with 9 bases in between. This CDR3 region has 14 residues. Germline CDR1 MNHEY, CDR2 SMNVEV (reference sequence). The CDR3 region has the DNA TGTGCCAGCAGTTTCTCGACAGGGAACACTGAAGCTTTCTTT. Amino acids: CASSFSTGNTEAFF.

This clone was detected only a few times. This chain links TRBV18 with TRBJ2-7; D perhaps matches TRBD2 (6 bases). V was cut by 3 bases and J by 7 bases, with 22 bases left in between. This CDR3 contains 16 residues. The germline CDR1 and CDR2 sequences are KGHSH and LQKENI. CDR3 nucleotides: TGTGCCAGCTCACCTACCGGGACTCAAAAATTCCTGGAGCAGTACTTC. Its translation is CASSPTGTQKFLEQYF.

This clone was counted once. The CDR3 is CASSWGSGQGSSYEQYF. CDR3 nucleotide sequence: TGCGCCAGCAGCTGGGGCTCTGGGCAGGGCTCCTCCTACGAGCAGTACTTC. The J gene is TRBJ2-7, the V gene TRBV5-1; possible D gene TRBD1, 5 bases. Per the germline V gene, CDR1 is SGHRS and CDR2 is YFSETQ. This CDR3 is built from 17 residues. V gave up 3 bases and J gave up 0 bases, with 19 bases separating them.

V gene TRBV6-6 combines with J gene TRBJ1-1, with D perhaps matching TRBD1 (5 bases). This CDR3 comprises 15 residues. Deletions cut 2 bases from V and 0 bases from J, with 10 bases between. Germline CDR1 reads MNHNY; CDR2 reads SVGAGI (reference sequence). The chain's CDR3 is CASSYRGGMNTEAFF. The DNA of the CDR3 is TGTGCCAGCAGTTACCGGGGGGGGATGAACACTGAAGCTTTCTTT.

This clone was seen a handful of times. The rearrangement links TRBV5-1 to TRBJ2-7; 10 bases match TRBD2. With 4 bases clipped from V and 4 bases from J, the junction kept 8 bases outside the gene matches. This CDR3 contains 15 residues. Germline values: CDR1 SGHRS, CDR2 YFSETQ. The CDR3 DNA follows: TGCGCCAGCAGCCCCATTACTAGCGGGAATTACGAGCAGTACTTC. It yields the protein CASSPITSGNYEQYF.

Only a few counts were recorded for this clone. This chain joins TRBV6-5 and TRBJ2-6; D possibly corresponds to TRBD1 (6 bases). The germline CDR1 and CDR2 sequences are MNHEY and SVGAGI. The CDR3 has 15 amino acids. V was trimmed by 7 bases and J by 2 bases, leaving 12 bases between them. The CDR3 nucleotides are TGTGCCAGCACCTTAAACAGGGCTGGGGCCAACGTCCTGACTTTC. Its protein is CASTLNRAGANVLTF.

The chain recombines TRBV5-6 with TRBJ1-2, with 8 bases fitting TRBD1. J was trimmed by 1 base and V by 5 bases; bases with no gene match: 13. The CDR3 covers 17 residues. In germline, CDR1 is SGHDT, CDR2 YYEEEE. The CDR3 is CASSFPRGPYLNYGYTF. Written as DNA, the CDR3 is TGTGCCAGCAGTTTTCCCAGGGGGCCTTACCTTAACTATGGCTACACCTTC.

V and J are TRBV19 and TRBJ2-2; 14 bases match TRBD2. This CDR3 spans 17 amino acids. Germline trimming cut 5 bases from V and 3 bases from J; bases unmatched to any gene: 5. In germline, CDR1 is LNHDA, CDR2 SQIVND (reference sequence). CDR3 sequence: CASSDGLAGGYTGELFF. For the CDR3, the DNA is TGTGCCAGTAGTGATGGACTAGCGGGAGGTTACACCGGGGAGCTGTTTTTT.

The CDR3 loop reads CASSVSYNSPLHF. As DNA, the CDR3 is TGCGCCAGCAGTGTATCCTATAATTCACCCCTCCACTTT. This chain connects TRBV10-2 to TRBJ1-6; no clear D. The V end was cut by 4 bases, the J end by 1 base, with 2 bases between. Germline V CDR1 and CDR2: WSHSY, SAAADI. The CDR3 runs 13 residues.

This clone was seen only once. The J gene is TRBJ1-1, the V gene TRBV6-4, with D possibly TRBD1 on 6 matching bases. V was clipped by 5 bases and J by 2 bases, with 9 bases between them. The germline V gene encodes CDR1 MRHNA and CDR2 SNTAGT. This CDR3 has 13 residues. CDR3 nucleotide sequence: TGTGCCAGCAGTAAGGGACACAACACTGAAGCTTTCTTT. Translating it yields CASSKGHNTEAFF.

V and J are TRBV27 and TRBJ1-5; 9 bases match TRBD1. The V gene end was trimmed by 2 bases and the J gene end by 4 bases; junction bases not matched to a gene: 3. This CDR3 is 15 amino acids long. The germline V gene encodes CDR1 MNHEY and CDR2 SMNVEV (reference sequence). CDR3: CASSLLGTGNQPQHF. CDR3 DNA sequence: TGTGCCAGCAGTTTACTTGGGACAGGGAATCAGCCCCAGCATTTT.

This clone has ten or more counts. This rearrangement joins TRBV4-1 to TRBJ2-7; D is possibly TRBD1 (5 bases). Trimming shortened V by 1 base and J by 9 bases, and 10 bases separated the two germline ends. The V gene's germline CDR1 is MGHRA and CDR2 YSYEKL. The CDR3 contains 12 residues. The CDR3 sequence is CASSQVRGSQYF. CDR3 bases: TGCGCCAGCAGCCAAGTAAGGGGCTCGCAGTACTTC.

The gene calls are TRBV27 and TRBJ2-7, with unresolved D. Germline loops: CDR1 MNHEY, CDR2 SMNVEV (reference sequence). Trimming removed 7 bases at V and 5 bases at J, with 15 bases between. This CDR3 has 13 residues. CDR3 nucleotides: TGTGCCAGCACCCCTCCGAGTAGTAACGAGCAGTACTTC. Protein sequence: CASTPPSSNEQYF.

The chain carries TRBV10-2 and TRBJ1-2; D gene uncertain. The V end was cut by 7 bases, the J end by 7 bases, with 13 bases between. The CDR3 totals 12 residues. CDR1 WSHSY and CDR2 SAAADI come from the germline V gene. The CDR3 loop reads CASTQWAGGYTF. The DNA for the CDR3 is TGCGCCAGCACCCAGTGGGCCGGTGGCTACACCTTC.

The rearrangement uses TRBV14 and TRBJ2-7; TRBD2 matches 8 bases. The CDR3 has 17 residues. Losses at the gene ends were 4 bases for V and 2 bases for J; bases not matched to a gene: 13. Germline values: CDR1 SGHDN, CDR2 FVKESK. The CDR3, as DNA: TGTGCCAGCAGCCCCTTACACGGGCGGGGGGTCACCTACGAGCAGTACTTC. Its translation: CASSPLHGRGVTYEQYF.

This chain links TRBV6-5 with TRBJ1-1; no reliable D call. This CDR3 contains 15 residues. The V end was cut by 3 bases, the J end by 5 bases, with 16 bases between. Germline V lookup: CDR1 MNHEY, CDR2 SVGAGI. Written as DNA, the CDR3 is TGTGCCAGCAGTTATAACCCCGGTTCGTCAACTGAAGCTTTCTTT. Its protein product is CASSYNPGSSTEAFF.

This sequence joins TRBV19 and TRBJ2-5, with 8 bases that match TRBD1. Unmatched junction bases numbered 7, after V lost 8 bases and J lost 2 bases. The germline CDR1 and CDR2 sequences are LNHDA and SQIVND (reference sequence). The CDR3 covers 14 residues. CDR3 sequence reads: CASGEQGGQETQYF. As DNA, the CDR3 is TGTGCCAGTGGAGAACAGGGGGGACAAGAGACCCAGTACTTC.

The chain has TRBV2 and TRBJ2-5; 9 bases are a match to TRBD2. V shed 6 bases and J 4 bases; nucleotides not matched to a gene: 3. The CDR3 spans 13 residues. The germline V gene has CDR1 SNHLY and CDR2 FYNNEI. The CDR3 nucleotides read TGTGCCAGCAGGGTAGCGGGAGCAGAGACCCAGTACTTC. It translates to CASRVAGAETQYF.

V usage is TRBV18 and J usage is TRBJ2-2, with D possibly matching TRBD1 (5 bases). This CDR3 comprises 18 residues. The germline V gene has CDR1 KGHSH and CDR2 LQKENI. Trimming pared 3 bases from V and 7 bases from J, leaving 24 bases between. The CDR3 bases are TGTGCCAGCTCACCTTTACGGTGGACACACGTACTCGGCGGGGAGCTGTTTTTT. Encoded protein: CASSPLRWTHVLGGELFF.

The sample holds one count of this clone. The gene calls are TRBV14 and TRBJ2-7, with 8 positions matching TRBD1. Germline trimming cut 1 base from V and 4 bases from J; bases unmatched to any gene: 3. This CDR3 region has 14 residues. Looked up from germline, CDR1 is SGHDN and CDR2 is FVKESK. CDR3 protein: CASSQGTGKYEQYF. CDR3 nucleotides: TGTGCCAGCAGCCAAGGGACAGGGAAATACGAGCAGTACTTC.

This clone has only a few counts. The CDR3 protein is CASSGLAGGEQYF. The CDR3 DNA reads TGTGCCAGCAGCGGACTAGCGGGAGGCGAGCAGTACTTC. The chain recombines TRBV9 with TRBJ2-7, with TRBD2 matching over 13 bases. With V trimmed by 3 bases and J by 6 bases, 0 bases remained unmatched. The germline V gene has CDR1 SGDLS and CDR2 YYNGEE. This CDR3 is 13 amino acids long.

The chain is built from TRBV6-6 and TRBJ1-1, with D unclear. V was pared by 0 bases and J by 5 bases, with 10 bases between. The germline V gene encodes CDR1 MNHNY and CDR2 SVGAGI (reference sequence). This CDR3 has 14 amino acids. CDR3 sequence: CASSYSSKSTEAFF. CDR3 sequence (DNA): TGTGCCAGCAGTTACTCGAGTAAATCTACTGAAGCTTTCTTT.

The rearrangement links TRBV5-1 to TRBJ1-1; 8 bases are a match to TRBD1. This CDR3 contains 14 residues. The germline V gene has CDR1 SGHRS and CDR2 YFSETQ. The V and J ends lost 7 bases and 2 bases, in that order; junction bases with no gene match: 7. This chain's CDR3 is CASGPGTGNTEAFF. The CDR3 DNA follows: TGCGCCAGCGGTCCCGGGACAGGAAACACTGAAGCTTTCTTT.

The chain couples TRBV5-5 to TRBJ2-5; possibly TRBD2 for D (6 bases). The CDR3 consists of 15 residues. Trimming took off 4 bases at V and 1 base at J, with 14 bases between the two ends. The germline V gene has CDR1 SGHKS and CDR2 YYEKEE (reference sequence). The CDR3: CASSRNHGGQETQYF. The CDR3, as DNA: TGTGCCAGCAGCCGGAACCACGGGGGCCAAGAGACCCAGTACTTC. Full variable domain (remainder filled in from reference TRBV5-5 and TRBJ2-5): DAGVTQSPTHLIKTRGQQVTLRCSPISGHKSVSWYQQVLGQGPQFIFQYYEKEERGRGNFPDRFSARQFPNYSSELNVNALLLGDSALYLCASSRNHGGQETQYFGPGTRLLVL.

This chain joins TRBV7-9 and TRBJ1-2, with 7 bases matching TRBD1. The V gene's germline CDR1 is SEHNR and CDR2 FQNEAQ (reference sequence). Unmatched junction bases numbered 10, after V lost 10 bases and J lost 11 bases. The CDR3 runs to 11 residues. In DNA form, the CDR3 reads TGTGCCACCCGGCAGGGGGATAGGTACACCTTC. Amino acids: CATRQGDRYTF.